This is a list of T cell receptor beta chains from one sample in a study of T-cell memory formation after mild COVID-19. A single record per CDR3 protein comes from TCRdb applying MiXCR to the 5' RACE reads. The profile shows a few hundred thousand distinct CDR3 sequences, about 20% of them singletons. What was sequenced was PBMCs or a T cell subset sorted from them (not recorded which). The receptor set was obtained from an adult woman who had mild COVID-19 (a few samples of this study predate the infection). Cell type and time point are not known. Each CDR3 is given with its conserved first and last residue. The D gene is left open where the match is weak. Rows give clone size only sometimes, using once, few, many, or a class for an expanded clone.

NA TRBJ1-1 NA TRBV5-1 CASSLAVYTEAFF TGCGCCAGCAGCTTAGCTGTTTACACTGAAGCTTTCTTT
few TRBJ2-7 TRBD2 TRBV19 CASSIGSLAGDYEQYF TGTGCCAGTAGTATAGGGTCCCTAGCGGGCGACTACGAGCAGTACTTC
NA TRBJ2-3 NA TRBV6-1 CASTWLFTDTQYF TGTGCCAGCACGTGGCTCTTCACAGATACGCAGTATTTT
NA TRBJ2-3 NA TRBV2 CASSFSLSDTQYF TGTGCCAGCAGTTTCTCCCTTTCAGATACGCAGTATTTT
few TRBJ1-1 NA TRBV2 CASSRVPGRVEAFF TGTGCCAGCAGTAGAGTCCCGGGACGCGTAGAAGCTTTCTTT
NA TRBJ2-5 NA TRBV28 CASSRQSYEETQYF TGTGCCAGCAGTAGACAGTCTTATGAAGAGACCCAGTACTTC
NA TRBJ2-1 TRBD2 TRBV6-5 CASSYSVAGVHYNEQFF TGTGCCAGCAGTTACTCGGTAGCGGGGGTTCATTACAATGAGCAGTTCTTC
few TRBJ2-2 NA TRBV7-3 CASSLTSAGSNTGELFF TGTGCCAGCAGCTTAACGTCGGCGGGATCGAACACCGGGGAGCTGTTTTTT
few TRBJ1-5 NA TRBV12-3/TRBV12-4 CASSPIENQPQHF TGTGCCAGCAGTCCGATAGAGAATCAGCCCCAGCATTTT
NA TRBJ2-7 NA TRBV18 CASSPFLGQSGGEQYF TGTGCCAGCTCACCCTTTCTTGGACAATCCGGAGGCGAGCAGTACTTC
NA TRBJ2-7 NA TRBV6-5 CASSSKQGGTYEQYF TGTGCCAGCAGCTCTAAACAGGGTGGGACCTACGAGCAGTACTTC
few TRBJ2-7 TRBD1 TRBV29-1 CSVEDRVSEQYF TGCAGCGTAGAGGACAGGGTATCCGAGCAGTACTTC
NA TRBJ2-7 NA TRBV21-1 CASSEKTDDSSYEQYF TGTGCCAGCAGCGAGAAGACAGATGACTCCTCCTACGAGCAGTACTTC
few TRBJ2-1 TRBD2 TRBV20-1 CSASGLAGLNEQFF TGCAGTGCTAGTGGACTAGCGGGACTTAATGAGCAGTTCTTC
NA TRBJ2-5 TRBD1 TRBV6-5 CASSSGTGGRETQYF TGTGCCAGCAGTTCTGGGACAGGGGGCCGGGAGACCCAGTACTTC
NA TRBJ1-1 NA TRBV19 CASNPGRDTEAFF TGTGCCAGTAACCCCGGGAGGGACACTGAAGCTTTCTTT
NA TRBJ1-5 NA TRBV6-1 CASSVRGARSNQPQHF TGTGCCAGCAGTGTGAGAGGGGCTCGTAGCAATCAGCCCCAGCATTTT
NA TRBJ2-3 TRBD2 TRBV24-1 CATGPGLAADTQYF TGTGCCACCGGTCCGGGACTAGCAGCAGATACGCAGTATTTT
many TRBJ1-2 NA TRBV9 CASSVSSALYGYTF TGTGCCAGCAGCGTATCGTCGGCCCTCTATGGCTACACCTTC
NA TRBJ2-1 NA TRBV29-1 CSVGSARNNEQFF TGCAGCGTTGGTTCGGCAAGGAACAATGAGCAGTTCTTC